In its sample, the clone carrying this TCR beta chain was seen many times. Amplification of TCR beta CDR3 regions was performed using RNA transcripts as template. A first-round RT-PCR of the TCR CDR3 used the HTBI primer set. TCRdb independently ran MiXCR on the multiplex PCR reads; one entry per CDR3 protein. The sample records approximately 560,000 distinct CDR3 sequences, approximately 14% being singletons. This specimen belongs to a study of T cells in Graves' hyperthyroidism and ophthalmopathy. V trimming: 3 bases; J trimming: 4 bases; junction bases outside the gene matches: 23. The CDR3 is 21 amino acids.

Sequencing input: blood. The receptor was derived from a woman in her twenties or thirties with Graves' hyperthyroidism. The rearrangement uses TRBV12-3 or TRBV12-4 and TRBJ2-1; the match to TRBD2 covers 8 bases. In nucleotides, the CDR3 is TGTGCCAGCAGTTTTCCCCCCAGCGGGAGTGTACGCGCGTTCGGGTACAATGAGCAGTTCTTC. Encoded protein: CASSFPPSGSVRAFGYNEQFF.